These 22 T cell receptor beta chains share one sample of origin, sequenced in a study of type 1 regulatory T cells. Their cognate antigens are unknown. From the reads, TCRdb called clonotypes with MiXCR, one entry per CDR3 protein. The repertoire holds some 15,000 distinct CDR3 sequences, with roughly 13% as singletons. Sequencing input: cultured T cells, either the whole culture or a sorted T cell fraction (not recorded which). These receptors were collected from a human donor in good health.

This clonotype was seen many times. This chain connects TRBV19 to TRBJ2-2; 7 bases map to TRBD1. The length of the CDR3 is 15 residues. Germline V gene lookup returns CDR1 LNHDA and CDR2 SQIVND (reference sequence). V dropped 6 bases and J dropped 6; count of bases not matched to a gene: 10. For the CDR3, the DNA is TGTGCCAGTAGCCCGGACAGGCTTTCATCCGGGGAGCTGTTTTTT. Amino acid sequence: CASSPDRLSSGELFF.

This clonotype was detected many times. The chain has TRBV7-2 and TRBJ2-7; the D call may be TRBD1 or TRBD2 (5 bases each). Germline V gives CDR1 SGHTA, CDR2 FQGNSA. This CDR3 comprises 14 residues. The germline V and J ends were trimmed by 0 bases and 2 bases, with 8 bases remaining between them. The CDR3 loop is CASSLATGPYEQYF. CDR3 DNA sequence: TGTGCCAGCAGCTTAGCGACGGGACCCTACGAGCAGTACTTC.

This clonotype has a count of ten or more. The chain is built from TRBV20-1 and TRBJ2-7; a possible D gene is TRBD2 (5 bases). The length of the CDR3 is 15 residues. V was clipped by 1 base and J by 6 bases, with 19 bases between them. Germline lookup yields CDR1 DFQATT and CDR2 SNEGSKA (reference sequence). The DNA for the CDR3 is TGCAGTGCTAGAGTATTGGGTCTAGTCCGGGGCGAGCAGTACTTC. This encodes CSARVLGLVRGEQYF.

This clonotype has at least ten counts. This sequence joins TRBV28 and TRBJ2-7; D is unresolved. This CDR3 has 12 amino acids. Germline V gene lookup returns CDR1 MDHEN and CDR2 SYDVKM. V lost 4 bases and J 3 bases, leaving 7 bases between the germline ends. The CDR3 DNA reads as TGTGCCAGCAGTTCGTCGTACTACGAGCAGTACTTC. Residues: CASSSSYYEQYF.

The V call is TRBV28, the J call TRBJ2-1, with no clear D. Germline V lookup: CDR1 MDHEN, CDR2 SYDVKM. The CDR3 has 14 residues. The V end lost 8 bases, the J end lost 5 bases, and 16 bases lay between the germline ends. The CDR3 loop is CASDGHQPNNEQFF. CDR3 nucleotide sequence: TGTGCCAGCGACGGTCACCAGCCCAACAATGAGCAGTTCTTC.

The chain uses TRBV7-2 and TRBJ2-2; 7 bases agree with TRBD2. Trimming took 5 bases from V and 0 from J; bases not matched to a gene: 9. This CDR3 has 17 residues. Germline assignment: CDR1 SGHTA and CDR2 FQGNSA. This CDR3 is CASSPIVGTTNTGELFF. As DNA, the CDR3 is TGTGCCAGCAGCCCCATTGTAGGGACTACGAACACCGGGGAGCTGTTTTTT. The full variable domain, with the rest looked up from reference TRBV7-2 and TRBJ2-2, is GAGVSQSPSNKVTEKGKDVELRCDPISGHTALYWYRQSLGQGLEFLIYFQGNSAPDKSGLPSDRFSAERTGGSVSTLTIQRTQQEDSAVYLCASSPIVGTTNTGELFFGEGSRLTVL.

This clonotype was counted ten times or more. The gene calls are TRBV5-1 and TRBJ2-2; 8 bases agree with TRBD1. The length of the CDR3 is 15 residues. The trim removed 3 bases at V and 7 bases at J, leaving 8 bases unmatched. CDR1 and CDR2 (germline): SGHRS, YFSETQ. The CDR3 DNA follows: TGCGCCAGCAGCTCGGACAGGGATCGCTTCGGGGAGCTGTTTTTT. Amino acids: CASSSDRDRFGELFF. Full variable domain (rest looked up from reference TRBV5-1 and TRBJ2-2): KAGVTQTPRYLIKTRGQQVTLSCSPISGHRSVSWYQQTPGQGLQFLFEYFSETQRNKGNFPGRFSGRQFSNSRSEMNVSTLELGDSALYLCASSSDRDRFGELFFGEGSRLTVL.

This clonotype has a count of ten or more. The chain is built from TRBV9 and TRBJ2-1, with TRBD2 identical over 7 bases. CDR3 length: 13 amino acids. V lost 3 bases and J lost 9; bases outside the gene matches: 6. Germline lookup yields CDR1 SGDLS and CDR2 YYNGEE. DNA of the CDR3: TGTGCCAGCAGCGGGACTAGAGTTGGTGAGCAGTTCTTC. Translation gives CASSGTRVGEQFF.

This clonotype was recorded many times. The rearrangement uses TRBV5-1 and TRBJ1-6; D unclear. Between the trimmed V and J ends, which lost 4 bases and 10 bases, there was a span of 12 bases. The CDR3 spans 13 residues. Germline V lookup: CDR1 SGHRS, CDR2 YFSETQ. In DNA form, the CDR3 reads TGCGCCAGCAGCGAGCGTGTGTCCTCACCCCTCCACTTT. Its translation: CASSERVSSPLHF.

This clonotype was seen repeatedly, ten times or more. This sequence joins TRBV20-1 and TRBJ1-2; a weak D match, TRBD1 (6 bases). Trimming removed 6 bases at V and 5 bases at J, with 13 bases between. The CDR3 contains 12 residues. CDR1 is DFQATT, CDR2 SNEGSKA, per germline (reference sequence). The chain's CDR3 is CSARLTGYGYTF. CDR3 in DNA: TGCAGTGCCCGATTGACAGGATATGGCTACACCTTC.

There are many counts of this clonotype. V and J are TRBV7-2 and TRBJ1-2; 7 bases match TRBD1. Germline-derived CDR1 and CDR2 are SGHTA and FQGNSA. Trimming cost V 5 bases and J 4 bases; bases outside gene matches: 10. The CDR3 has 15 residues. This chain's CDR3 is CASSPGGTQSYGYTF. DNA of the CDR3: TGTGCCAGCAGCCCAGGGGGGACTCAATCCTATGGCTACACCTTC. The variable domain in full, with the rest retrieved from reference TRBV7-2 and TRBJ1-2, is GAGVSQSPSNKVTEKGKDVELRCDPISGHTALYWYRQSLGQGLEFLIYFQGNSAPDKSGLPSDRFSAERTGGSVSTLTIQRTQQEDSAVYLCASSPGGTQSYGYTFGSGTRLTVV.

With respect to this clonotype: This likely traces to a read error, being one base from a far larger clone. This chain joins TRBV6-5 and TRBJ2-1; D ambiguous. Germline V gene sequence: CDR1 MNHEY, CDR2 SVGAGI. The CDR3 length is 12 residues. The CDR3 loop is CASSQITTQPLF. The CDR3 DNA follows: TGTGCCAGCAGTCAAATCACCACTCAGCCGCTCTTC.

This clonotype was seen ten or more times. V usage is TRBV12-3 or TRBV12-4 and J usage is TRBJ1-2; D call uncertain. The CDR3 runs 12 residues. V shed 5 bases and J shed 2 bases, with 6 bases lying between them. As DNA, the CDR3 is TGTGCCAGCAGTCCCTTAAACTATGGCTACACCTTC. It yields the protein CASSPLNYGYTF.

This clonotype showed up many times. V is TRBV5-1 and J is TRBJ1-2, with D tentatively TRBD1 (6 bases). With 4 bases removed from V and 5 bases from J, the gap between germline ends came to 12 bases. CDR1 SGHRS and CDR2 YFSETQ come from the germline V gene. This CDR3 is 13 amino acids long. Here the CDR3 reads CASSHGGQYGYTF. The DNA of the CDR3 is TGCGCCAGCAGCCACGGCGGACAGTATGGCTACACCTTC.

The chain combines TRBV6-1 with TRBJ2-1; maybe TRBD2 (6 bases). Germline V gene lookup returns CDR1 MNHNS and CDR2 SASEGT. There are 12 residues in the CDR3. Trimming left V 2 bases short and J 13 bases short, with 12 bases between. The CDR3 DNA sequence: TGTGCCAGCAGTGAATCTAGCGATTACCAGTTCTTC. Protein sequence: CASSESSDYQFF.

This clonotype was seen only a few times. The chain recombines TRBV7-8 with TRBJ2-7, with 7 nucleotides matching TRBD2. The CDR3 is 15 amino acids. V dropped 5 bases and J dropped 3; count of bases not matched to a gene: 10. The germline V gene has CDR1 SGHVS and CDR2 FQNEAQ. In nucleotides, the CDR3 is TGTGCCAGCAGCCGCGGAGCGGGAATCCACTACGAGCAGTACTTC. Protein product: CASSRGAGIHYEQYF.

This clonotype was counted many times. The V gene is TRBV5-1, the J gene TRBJ2-7; possible D gene TRBD2, 6 bases. CDR3 length: 16 residues. Per germline, CDR1 SGHRS and CDR2 YFSETQ. Trimming left V 5 bases short and J 0 bases short, with 18 bases between. This CDR3 is CASSRGGDLSSYEQYF. The CDR3 region has the DNA TGCGCCAGCAGTCGGGGCGGGGACTTAAGCTCCTACGAGCAGTACTTC. The full variable domain, in which reference TRBV5-1 and TRBJ2-7 provide the parts outside the CDR3, is KAGVTQTPRYLIKTRGQQVTLSCSPISGHRSVSWYQQTPGQGLQFLFEYFSETQRNKGNFPGRFSGRQFSNSRSEMNVSTLELGDSALYLCASSRGGDLSSYEQYFGPGTRLTVT.

This clonotype was seen repeatedly, ten times or more. The chain links TRBV7-9 to TRBJ2-1; TRBD1 aligns across 7 bases. Germline V gene sequence: CDR1 SEHNR, CDR2 FQNEAQ (reference sequence). The CDR3 is made up of 13 amino acids. Trimming took 5 bases from V and 6 from J; bases not matched to a gene: 4. This CDR3 is CASSPRDSNEQFF. The CDR3 coding sequence is TGTGCCAGCAGCCCGAGGGACAGCAATGAGCAGTTCTTC. Complete variable domain (other parts from reference TRBV7-9 and TRBJ2-1): DTGVSQNPRHKITKRGQNVTFRCDPISEHNRLYWYRQTLGQGPEFLTYFQNEAQLEKSRLLSDRFSAERPKGSFSTLEIQRTEQGDSAMYLCASSPRDSNEQFFGPGTRLTVL.

This clonotype was observed at least ten times. The rearrangement joins TRBV7-9 to TRBJ2-7; D is perhaps TRBD2 (5 bases). Per germline, CDR1 SEHNR and CDR2 FQNEAQ (reference sequence). The CDR3 extends over 15 amino acids. Trimming pared 1 base from V and 5 bases from J, leaving 15 bases between. The CDR3 loop is CASSLGGSLRHEQYF. DNA for the CDR3: TGTGCCAGCAGCTTAGGAGGGTCTCTCCGGCACGAGCAGTACTTC.

Many counts were recorded for this clonotype. The chain employs TRBV7-2 and TRBJ2-2; TRBD1 matches at 8 bases. The junction had 9 bases not matched to a gene; V was cut back by 8 bases and J by 4 bases. Germline loops: CDR1 SGHTA, CDR2 FQGNSA. The CDR3 runs to 15 residues. The CDR3 spells CASSKTGVGTGELFF. CDR3 sequence (DNA): TGTGCCAGCTCCAAGACAGGGGTCGGCACCGGGGAGCTGTTTTTT.

Ten or more counts support this clonotype. The chain carries TRBV28 and TRBJ2-7, with D maybe TRBD2 (6 bases). The CDR3 is 12 amino acids. The ends were cut back, 5 bases at V and 5 bases at J, with 10 bases in the middle. The germline V gene encodes CDR1 MDHEN and CDR2 SYDVKM. The CDR3 region has the DNA TGTGCCAGCAGTACGGGAGTTCACGAGCAGTACTTC. Its protein is CASSTGVHEQYF.

In its sample, this clonotype was seen many times. This chain uses TRBV27 with TRBJ1-2; D is unclear. The CDR3 is 15 amino acids. Germline CDR1 MNHEY, CDR2 SMNVEV (reference sequence). V lost 11 bases and J 2 bases, leaving 21 bases between the germline ends. CDR3 sequence reads: CASSATPGANYGYTF. In DNA, the CDR3 is TGTGCCTCATCCGCAACCCCGGGAGCGAACTATGGCTACACCTTC.